These 3 T cell receptor beta chains were all obtained from the same sample, sequenced in a study of blood T cells in healthy people across ages (dated by TCRdb to 2014 to 2015). The receptor library was made with 5' RACE. Instrument on record: Illumina HiSeq 2500. A second PCR of roughly 7 to 11 cycles was performed with a sample-barcoded 5' primer and a J-beta primer mix. The public sequencing data were trimmed at Q25 with fastp and processed into clonotypes with MiXCR by TCRdb, which kept only in-frame beta chains. Each record represents a unique CDR3 protein, reported with the most common genes and DNA among its rows. The sample table lists fewer than 700,000 distinct CDR3 sequences, roughly two fifths of them with a count of one. 25% to 35% of the sample is held by the ten biggest clonotypes. Sample: blood. The receptors shown here come from a man older than 75 in good health.

This sequence joins TRBV4-1 and TRBJ1-2; D is ambiguous. This CDR3 is 17 amino acids long. Between the trimmed V and J ends, which lost 1 base and 7 bases, there was a span of 22 bases. Looked up from germline, CDR1 is MGHRA and CDR2 is YSYEKL. The CDR3 DNA reads TGCGCCAGCAGCCAAGCCTGGGAACAGCTCGAGTCGGTTGGCTACACCTTC. This encodes CASSQAWEQLESVGYTF.

CDR3 in amino acids: CASSSGGNLETQYF. CDR3 DNA: TGCGCCAGCAGCTCCGGGGGGAACTTAGAGACCCAGTACTTC. The chain combines TRBV5-1 with TRBJ2-5, with 7 bases matching TRBD2. This CDR3 comprises 14 residues. CDR1 and CDR2 (germline): SGHRS, YFSETQ. The J segment lost 4 bases and the V segment lost 3 bases, leaving 6 bases of the junction unmatched.

This chain connects TRBV27 to TRBJ1-5; 9 bases line up with TRBD1. After removal of 6 bases from V and 3 bases from J, the junction contained 6 bases not matched to a gene. Germline values: CDR1 MNHEY, CDR2 SMNVEV (reference sequence). This CDR3 comprises 15 residues. The CDR3 DNA reads as TGTGCCAGCAGCAAAGGGACAGGGCACAATCAGCCCCAGCATTTT. The encoded protein is CASSKGTGHNQPQHF.